What follows are 6 T cell receptor beta chains derived from one specimen sequenced in a study of blood T cell repertoires in COVID-19. Profiled with immunoSEQ multiplex PCR; TCRdb holds only in-frame clones, not every one. The sample holds 300,000 to 400,000 clones, around 90% seen once. Sequencing was done on a sample of peripheral blood. These receptors came from a man aged 25 to 40 with COVID-19, enrolled during active disease.

This clone was picked up one time. This chain joins TRBV9 and TRBJ2-1; 7 nucleotides align to TRBD1. CDR1 and CDR2 (germline): SGDLS, YYNGEE. V gave up 0 bases and J gave up 10 bases; unmatched junction bases: 10. The CDR3 consists of 15 residues. The CDR3, as DNA: TGTGCCAGCAGCGTAGATGGGACAGAGGGTCGAGAGCAGTTCTTC. This gives the protein CASSVDGTEGREQFF.

This clone was seen just once. V is TRBV18 and J is TRBJ1-2; perhaps TRBD1 as D (6 bases). CDR1 and CDR2 (germline): KGHSH, LQKENI. V shed 4 bases and J shed 5 bases, with 20 bases lying between them. The CDR3 sequence is 16 residues long. CDR3 DNA: TGTGCCAGCTCACGCAACCTGGAACAGGGCGAATATGGCTACACCTTC. It is translated as CASSRNLEQGEYGYTF.

The V call is TRBV2, the J call TRBJ1-1; possibly TRBD1 for D (5 bases). The ends were cut back, 10 bases at V and 4 bases at J, with 19 bases in the middle. CDR1 is SNHLY and CDR2 is FYNNEI in the germline V gene. This CDR3 region has 14 residues. This CDR3 reads CATWKRVGGTEAFF. CDR3 in DNA: TGTGCCACCTGGAAAAGAGTGGGGGGCACTGAAGCTTTCTTT.

V usage is TRBV15 and J usage is TRBJ1-1; weak D call: TRBD1 (6 bases). Germline V gene lookup returns CDR1 LNHNV and CDR2 YYDKDF (reference sequence). This CDR3 is 15 amino acids long. Trimming left V 1 base short and J 7 bases short, with 16 bases between. CDR3 sequence: CATSRARGTRGEAFF. The CDR3 DNA reads TGTGCCACCAGCAGAGCTCGAGGGACCAGGGGTGAAGCTTTCTTT.

The chain has TRBV7-9 and TRBJ2-1; 7 positions agree with TRBD2. The CDR3 has 16 residues. The ends lost 1 base at V and 0 bases at J; junction bases unmatched: 3. From germline, CDR1 is SEHNR and CDR2 FQNEAQ (reference sequence). The CDR3 loop is CASSLGRGSSYNEQFF. CDR3 in DNA: TGTGCCAGCAGCTTAGGGCGCGGGAGCTCCTACAATGAGCAGTTCTTC.

This chain uses TRBV7-3 with TRBJ2-5, with D tentatively TRBD2 (5 bases). CDR3 length: 13 amino acids. Germline loops: CDR1 SGHTA, CDR2 FQGTGA. V was clipped by 5 bases and J by 5 bases, with 12 bases between them. The CDR3 DNA reads TGTGCCAGCAGCCGAGGGTCGAGGGAGACCCAGTACTTC. This encodes CASSRGSRETQYF.